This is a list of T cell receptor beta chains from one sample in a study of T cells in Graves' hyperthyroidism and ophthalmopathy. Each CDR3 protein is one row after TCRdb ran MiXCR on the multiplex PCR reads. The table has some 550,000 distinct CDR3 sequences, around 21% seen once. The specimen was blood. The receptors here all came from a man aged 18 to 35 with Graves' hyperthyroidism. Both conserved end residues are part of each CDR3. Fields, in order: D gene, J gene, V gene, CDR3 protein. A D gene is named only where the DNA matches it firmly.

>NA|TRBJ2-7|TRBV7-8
CASSLSGRNPDHEQYF
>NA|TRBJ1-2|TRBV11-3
CASSLGTSDGYTF
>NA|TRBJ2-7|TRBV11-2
CASSSQRYEQYF
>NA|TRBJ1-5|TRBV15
CATSREGSQPQHF
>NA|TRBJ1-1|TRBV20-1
CSARDLGWGRLNTEAFF
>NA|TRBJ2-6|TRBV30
CAWSFDSGANVLTF
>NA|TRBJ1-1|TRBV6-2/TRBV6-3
CASSSRSFGTEAFF
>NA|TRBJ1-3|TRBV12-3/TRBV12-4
CASSSLGRGNTIYF
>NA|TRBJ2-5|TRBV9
CASSLQGVGETQYF
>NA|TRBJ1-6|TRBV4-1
CASSQGQGPPLHF
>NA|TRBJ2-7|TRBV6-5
CASTIWGKTYEQYF
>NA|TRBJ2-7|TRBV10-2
CASSLKAGEQYF
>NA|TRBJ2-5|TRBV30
CAWSRTVGETQYF
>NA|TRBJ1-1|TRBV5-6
CASSLFPSRGNTEAFF
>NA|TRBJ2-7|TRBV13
CASSSDRTGEQYF
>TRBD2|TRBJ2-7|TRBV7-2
CASSPRGVEQYF
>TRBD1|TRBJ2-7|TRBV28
CATYWTGSYEQYF
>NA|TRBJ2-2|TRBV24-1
CATSAWQEAGELFF
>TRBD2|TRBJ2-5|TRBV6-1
CASREVRTSGGRETQYF
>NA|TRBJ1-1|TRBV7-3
CASSLPPGRAFF
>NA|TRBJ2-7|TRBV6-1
CASSERIKVYEQYF
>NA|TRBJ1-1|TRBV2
CASNPPGTSTEAFF
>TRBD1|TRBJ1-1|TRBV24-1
CATSDPSTGNSEAFF
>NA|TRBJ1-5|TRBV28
CASKPSGGYQPQHF
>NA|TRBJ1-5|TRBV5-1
CASSLDVNSNQPQHF
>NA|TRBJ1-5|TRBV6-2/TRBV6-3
CASRGGGNQPQHF
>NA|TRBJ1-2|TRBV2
CASSELVWGRIIYGYTF
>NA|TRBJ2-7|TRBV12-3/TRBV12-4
CASSGGAGGTYEQYF
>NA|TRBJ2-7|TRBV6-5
CASSYLISEYEQYF
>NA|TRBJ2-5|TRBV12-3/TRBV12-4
CASSRDEVQETQYF
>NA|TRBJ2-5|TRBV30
CAWSPQGQLQETQYF
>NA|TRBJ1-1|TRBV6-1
CASRFGGEAFF
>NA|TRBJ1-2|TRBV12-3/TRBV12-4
CGSSIGFPTPGDTF
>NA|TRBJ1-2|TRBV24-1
CATSDPRGAGYTF
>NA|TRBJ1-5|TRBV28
CASSRPTRARLNQPQHF
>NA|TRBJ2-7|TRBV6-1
CASSEMGGKYEQYF
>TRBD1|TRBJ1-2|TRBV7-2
CASSSSPLGQGPEGYTF
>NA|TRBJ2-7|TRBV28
CASSSGQPLYEQYF
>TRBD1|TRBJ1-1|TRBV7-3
CASSSQGGSGTEAFF